This T cell receptor beta chain originates from a study of STAT5B mutations in CD4+ large granular lymphocyte leukemia. The CDR3 runs 13 residues. Germline CDR1 and CDR2: ENHRY and SYGVKD. V lost 8 bases and J 0 bases, leaving 9 bases between the germline ends. The method was immunoSEQ multiplex PCR; TCRdb's version includes in-frame clones alone and lacks a portion of them. The sample shows about 8,100 clones, around 75% of them seen only once. This TCR was sampled from a woman aged 60-75 years with CD4+ T-cell large granular lymphocyte leukemia. The sequencing sample was made of PBMCs. The chain carries TRBV10-3 and TRBJ2-3; weak D call: TRBD1 (5 bases). The CDR3 DNA reads as TGTGCCATCGGGGCGCAGAGCACAGATACGCAGTATTTT. Translation: CAIGAQSTDTQYF.